This TCR beta chain was recorded in a study of patients and donors after allogeneic stem cell transplantation. This CDR3 contains 17 residues. CDR1 is MDHEN and CDR2 is SYDVKM in the germline V gene. TCRdb passed the RT-PCR reads through MiXCR, listing each CDR3 protein once. Of under 200,000 distinct CDR3 sequences in the sample, 30% were seen once. This TCR was sampled from a human donor who was either an allogeneic HSCT recipient or a stem cell or donor lymphocyte infusion donor (not recorded which). It is not recorded whose cells these are; they may come from a transplant donor. The specimen sequenced was blood, either unsorted or a sorted T cell fraction (not recorded which). The chain carries TRBV28 and TRBJ2-2; weak D call: TRBD2 (6 bases). The CDR3 is CDMRGRRPRRNTGELFF. The CDR3 nucleotides read TGTGACATGCGGGGCAGGCGTCCCCGCAGGAACACCGGGGAGCTGTTTTTT.